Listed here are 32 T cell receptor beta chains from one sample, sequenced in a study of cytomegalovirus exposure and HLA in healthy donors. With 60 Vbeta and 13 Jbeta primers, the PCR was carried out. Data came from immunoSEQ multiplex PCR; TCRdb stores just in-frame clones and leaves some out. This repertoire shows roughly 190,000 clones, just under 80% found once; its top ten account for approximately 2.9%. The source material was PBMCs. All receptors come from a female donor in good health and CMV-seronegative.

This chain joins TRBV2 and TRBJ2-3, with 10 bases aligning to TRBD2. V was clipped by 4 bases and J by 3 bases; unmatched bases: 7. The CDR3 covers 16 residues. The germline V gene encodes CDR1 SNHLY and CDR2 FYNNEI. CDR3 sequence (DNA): TGTGCCAGCAGTGGCTCACTAGCGGGATCGACAGATACGCAGTATTTT. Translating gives CASSGSLAGSTDTQYF. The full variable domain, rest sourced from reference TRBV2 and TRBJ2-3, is EPEVTQTPSHQVTQMGQEVILRCVPISNHLYFYWYRQILGQKVEFLVSFYNNEISEKSEIFDDQFSVERPDGSNFTLKIRSTKLEDSAMYFCASSGSLAGSTDTQYFGPGTRLTVL.

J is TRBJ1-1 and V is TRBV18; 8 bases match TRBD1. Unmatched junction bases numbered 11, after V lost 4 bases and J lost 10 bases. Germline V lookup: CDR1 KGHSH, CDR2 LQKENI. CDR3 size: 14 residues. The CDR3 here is CASSLDRGLSTAFF. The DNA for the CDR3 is TGTGCCAGCTCACTAGACAGGGGATTGTCAACAGCTTTCTTT.

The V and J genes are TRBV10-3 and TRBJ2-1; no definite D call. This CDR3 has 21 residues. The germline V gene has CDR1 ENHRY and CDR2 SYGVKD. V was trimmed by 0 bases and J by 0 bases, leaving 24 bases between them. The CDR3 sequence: CAISESKNSRKALSSYNEQFF. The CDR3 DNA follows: TGTGCCATCAGTGAGTCGAAAAATTCTCGTAAAGCGTTAAGCTCCTACAATGAGCAGTTCTTC.

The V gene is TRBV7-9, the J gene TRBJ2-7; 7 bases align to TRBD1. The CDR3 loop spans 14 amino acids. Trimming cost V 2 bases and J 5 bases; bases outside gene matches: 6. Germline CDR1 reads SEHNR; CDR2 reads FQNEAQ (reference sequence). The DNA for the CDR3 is TGTGCCAGCAGCTTACGCCAGGGGGTTGACGAGCAGTACTTC. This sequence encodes CASSLRQGVDEQYF.

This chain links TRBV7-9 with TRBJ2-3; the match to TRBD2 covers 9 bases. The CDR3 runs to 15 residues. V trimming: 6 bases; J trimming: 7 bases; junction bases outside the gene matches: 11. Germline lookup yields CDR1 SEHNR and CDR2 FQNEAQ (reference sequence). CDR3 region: CASSHEREEWNTQYF. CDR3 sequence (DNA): TGTGCCAGCAGTCATGAGCGGGAGGAATGGAATACGCAGTATTTT.

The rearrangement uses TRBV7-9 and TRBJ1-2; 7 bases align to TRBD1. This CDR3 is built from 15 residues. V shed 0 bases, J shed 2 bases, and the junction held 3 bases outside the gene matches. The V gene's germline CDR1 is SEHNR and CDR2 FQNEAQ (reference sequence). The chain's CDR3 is CASSLATGRNYGYTF. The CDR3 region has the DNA TGTGCCAGCAGCTTAGCGACAGGGCGAAACTATGGCTACACCTTC.

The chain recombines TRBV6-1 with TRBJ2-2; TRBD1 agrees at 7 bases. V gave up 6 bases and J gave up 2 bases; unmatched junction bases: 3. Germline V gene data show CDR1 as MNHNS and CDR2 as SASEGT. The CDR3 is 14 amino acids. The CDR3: CASRQGDNTGELFF. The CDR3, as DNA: TGTGCCAGCAGGCAGGGGGACAACACCGGGGAGCTGTTTTTT.

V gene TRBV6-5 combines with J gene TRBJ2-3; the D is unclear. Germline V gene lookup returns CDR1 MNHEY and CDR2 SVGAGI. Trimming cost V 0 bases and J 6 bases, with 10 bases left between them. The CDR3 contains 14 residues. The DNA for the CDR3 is TGTGCCAGCAGTTACTCGATGGCCTCTGATACGCAGTATTTT. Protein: CASSYSMASDTQYF.

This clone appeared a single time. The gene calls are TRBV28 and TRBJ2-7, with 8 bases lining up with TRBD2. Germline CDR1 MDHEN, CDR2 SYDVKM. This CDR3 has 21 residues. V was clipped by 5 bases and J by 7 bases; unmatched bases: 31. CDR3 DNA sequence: TGTGCCAGCAGTCCCCCGGGCTTGAGAACTAGCGGCCTCCGGCTCACGAGGGAGCAGTACTTC. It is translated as CASSPPGLRTSGLRLTREQYF.

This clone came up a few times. CDR3 sequence (DNA): TGTGCCAGCTATTTTCGACAGGGACCTAACTATGGCTACACCTTC. Amino acid sequence: CASYFRQGPNYGYTF. The chain has TRBV2 and TRBJ1-2; 7 nucleotides align to TRBD1. The CDR3 length is 15 residues. The germline gives CDR1 SNHLY, CDR2 FYNNEI. The V and J ends lost 8 bases and 0 bases, in that order; junction bases with no gene match: 9.

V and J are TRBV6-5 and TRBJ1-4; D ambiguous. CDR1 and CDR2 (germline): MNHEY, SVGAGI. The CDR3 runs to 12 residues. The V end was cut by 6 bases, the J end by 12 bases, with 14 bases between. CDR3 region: CASRGGLGELFF. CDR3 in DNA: TGTGCCAGCAGAGGAGGCCTCGGGGAACTGTTTTTT.

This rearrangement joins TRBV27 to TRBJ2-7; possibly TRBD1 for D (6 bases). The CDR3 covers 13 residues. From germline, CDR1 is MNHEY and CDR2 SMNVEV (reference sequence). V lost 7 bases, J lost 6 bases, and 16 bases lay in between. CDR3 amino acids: CASTFSQGSEQYF. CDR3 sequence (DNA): TGTGCCAGCACATTTTCCCAGGGGAGCGAGCAGTACTTC.

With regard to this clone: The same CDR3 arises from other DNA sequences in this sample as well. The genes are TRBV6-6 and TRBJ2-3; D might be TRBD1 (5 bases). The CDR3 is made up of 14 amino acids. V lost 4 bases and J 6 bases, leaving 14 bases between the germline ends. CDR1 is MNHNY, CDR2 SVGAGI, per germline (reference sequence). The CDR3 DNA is TGTGCCAGCAGTTTCAGGGTTATAGGGGATACGCAGTATTTT. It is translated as CASSFRVIGDTQYF.

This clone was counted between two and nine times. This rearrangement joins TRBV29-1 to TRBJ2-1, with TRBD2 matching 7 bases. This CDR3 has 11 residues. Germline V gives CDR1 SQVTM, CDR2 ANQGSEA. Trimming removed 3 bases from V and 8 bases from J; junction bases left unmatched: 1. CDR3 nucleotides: TGCAGCGTTGACCGGGGGGATGAGCAGTTCTTC. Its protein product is CSVDRGDEQFF.

CDR3 DNA: TGTGCCAGCAGCGGCTCCGGGACAGGGGATAACTATGGCTACACCTTC. It yields the protein CASSGSGTGDNYGYTF. The genes are TRBV9 and TRBJ1-2, with TRBD1 matching 10 bases. This CDR3 has 16 amino acids. After removal of 3 bases from V and 1 base from J, the junction contained 6 bases not matched to a gene. The V gene's germline CDR1 is SGDLS and CDR2 YYNGEE.

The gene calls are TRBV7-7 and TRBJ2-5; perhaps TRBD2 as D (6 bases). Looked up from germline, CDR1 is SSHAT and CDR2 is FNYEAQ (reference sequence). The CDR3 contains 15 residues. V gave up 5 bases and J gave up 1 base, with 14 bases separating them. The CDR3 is CASSPFGLSQETQYF. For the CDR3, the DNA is TGTGCCAGCAGCCCCTTCGGACTAAGCCAAGAGACCCAGTACTTC.

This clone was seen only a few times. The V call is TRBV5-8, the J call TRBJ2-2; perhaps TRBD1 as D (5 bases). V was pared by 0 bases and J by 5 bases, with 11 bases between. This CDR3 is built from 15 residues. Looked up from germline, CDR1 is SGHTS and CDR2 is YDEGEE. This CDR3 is CASSLANRLTGELFF. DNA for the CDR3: TGTGCCAGCAGCTTGGCCAACAGGCTAACCGGGGAGCTGTTTTTT.

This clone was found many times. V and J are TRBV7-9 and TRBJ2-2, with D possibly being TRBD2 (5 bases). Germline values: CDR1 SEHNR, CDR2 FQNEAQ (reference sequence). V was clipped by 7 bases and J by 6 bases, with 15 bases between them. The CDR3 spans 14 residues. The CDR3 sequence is CASKGYEEAGELFF. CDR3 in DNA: TGTGCCAGCAAAGGATACGAGGAGGCCGGGGAGCTGTTTTTT.

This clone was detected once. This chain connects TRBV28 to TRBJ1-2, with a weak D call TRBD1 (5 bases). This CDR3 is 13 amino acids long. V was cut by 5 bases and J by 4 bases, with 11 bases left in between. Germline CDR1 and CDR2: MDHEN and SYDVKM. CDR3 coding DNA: TGTGCCAGCAGTCAGCAGGGTGCCTATGGCTACACCTTC. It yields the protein CASSQQGAYGYTF.

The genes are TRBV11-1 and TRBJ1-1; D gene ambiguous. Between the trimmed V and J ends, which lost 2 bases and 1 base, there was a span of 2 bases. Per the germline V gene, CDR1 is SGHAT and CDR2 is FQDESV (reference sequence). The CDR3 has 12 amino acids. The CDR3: CASSLQNTEAFF. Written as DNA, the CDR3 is TGTGCCAGCAGCTTACAGAACACTGAAGCTTTCTTT.

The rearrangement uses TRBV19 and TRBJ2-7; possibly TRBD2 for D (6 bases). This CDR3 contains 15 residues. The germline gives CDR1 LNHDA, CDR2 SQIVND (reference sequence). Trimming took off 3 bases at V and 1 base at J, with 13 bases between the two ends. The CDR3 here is CASSMSGARSYEQYF. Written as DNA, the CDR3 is TGTGCCAGTAGTATGTCGGGAGCCCGATCCTACGAGCAGTACTTC.

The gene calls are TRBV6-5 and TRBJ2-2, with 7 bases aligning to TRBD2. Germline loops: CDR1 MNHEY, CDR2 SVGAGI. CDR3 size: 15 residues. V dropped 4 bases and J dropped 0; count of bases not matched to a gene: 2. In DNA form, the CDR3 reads TGTGCCAGCAGTTGGCTAGCGGCGAACACCGGGGAGCTGTTTTTT. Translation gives CASSWLAANTGELFF.

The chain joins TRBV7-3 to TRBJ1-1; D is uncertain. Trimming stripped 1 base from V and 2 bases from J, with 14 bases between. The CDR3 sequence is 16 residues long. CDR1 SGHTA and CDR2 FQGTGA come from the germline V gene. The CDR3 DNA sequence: TGTGCCAGCAGCTTAAGCAGCGGGGTTAGAAACACTGAAGCTTTCTTT. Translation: CASSLSSGVRNTEAFF.

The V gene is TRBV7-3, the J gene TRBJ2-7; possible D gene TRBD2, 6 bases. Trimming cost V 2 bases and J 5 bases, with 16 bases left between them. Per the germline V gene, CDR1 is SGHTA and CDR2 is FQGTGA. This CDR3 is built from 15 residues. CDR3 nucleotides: TGTGCCAGCAGCTTATTCGCGGGGAGAGGAGACGAGCAGTACTTC. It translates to CASSLFAGRGDEQYF.

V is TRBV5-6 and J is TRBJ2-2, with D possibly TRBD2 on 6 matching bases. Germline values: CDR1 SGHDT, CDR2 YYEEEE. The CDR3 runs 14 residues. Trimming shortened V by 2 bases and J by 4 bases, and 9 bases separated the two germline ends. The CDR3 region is CASSFGGATGELFF. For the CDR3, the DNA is TGTGCCAGCAGCTTTGGCGGGGCCACCGGGGAGCTGTTTTTT.

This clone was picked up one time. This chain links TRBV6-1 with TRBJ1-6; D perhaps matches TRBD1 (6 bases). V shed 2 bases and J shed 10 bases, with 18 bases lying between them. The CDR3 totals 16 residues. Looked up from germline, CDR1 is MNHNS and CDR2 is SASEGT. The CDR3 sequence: CASSENWGQDDSPLHF. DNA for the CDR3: TGTGCCAGCAGTGAAAATTGGGGGCAGGATGACTCACCCCTCCACTTT.

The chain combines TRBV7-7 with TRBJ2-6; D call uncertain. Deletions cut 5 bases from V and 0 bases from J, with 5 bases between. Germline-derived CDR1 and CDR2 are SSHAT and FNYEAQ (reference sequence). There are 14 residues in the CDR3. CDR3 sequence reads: CASSPISGANVLTF. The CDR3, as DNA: TGTGCCAGCAGCCCAATCTCTGGGGCCAACGTCCTGACTTTC.

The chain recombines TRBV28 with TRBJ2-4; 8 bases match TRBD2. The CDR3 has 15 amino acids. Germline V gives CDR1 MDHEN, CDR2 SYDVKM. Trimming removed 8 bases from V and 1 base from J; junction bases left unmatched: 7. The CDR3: CASVAGRGAKNIQYF. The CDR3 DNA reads TGTGCCAGCGTAGCGGGAAGGGGGGCCAAAAACATTCAGTACTTC.

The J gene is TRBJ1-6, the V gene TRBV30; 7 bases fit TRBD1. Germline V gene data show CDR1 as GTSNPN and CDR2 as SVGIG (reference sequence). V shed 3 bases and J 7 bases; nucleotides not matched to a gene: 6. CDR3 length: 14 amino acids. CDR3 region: CAWRFNRGNSPLHF. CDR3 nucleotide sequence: TGTGCCTGGAGATTCAACAGGGGAAATTCACCCCTCCACTTT.

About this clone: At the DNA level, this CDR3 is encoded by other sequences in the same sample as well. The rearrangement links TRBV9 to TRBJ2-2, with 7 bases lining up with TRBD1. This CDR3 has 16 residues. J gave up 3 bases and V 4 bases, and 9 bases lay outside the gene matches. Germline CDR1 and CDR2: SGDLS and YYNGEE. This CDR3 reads CASSPRQGRDTGELFF. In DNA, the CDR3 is TGTGCCAGCAGCCCTAGACAGGGCCGGGACACCGGGGAGCTGTTTTTT.

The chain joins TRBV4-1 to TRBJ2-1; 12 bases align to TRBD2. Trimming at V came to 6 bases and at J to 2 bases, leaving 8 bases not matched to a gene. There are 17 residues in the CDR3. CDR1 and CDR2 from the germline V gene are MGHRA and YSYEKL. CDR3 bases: TGCGCCAGCAGTCGGCTAGCGGGAGGGCCGGCCTACAATGAGCAGTTCTTC. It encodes CASSRLAGGPAYNEQFF.

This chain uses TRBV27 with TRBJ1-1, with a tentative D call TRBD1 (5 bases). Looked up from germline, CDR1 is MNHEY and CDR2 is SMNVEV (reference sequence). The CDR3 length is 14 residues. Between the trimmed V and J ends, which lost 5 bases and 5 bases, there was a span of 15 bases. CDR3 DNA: TGTGCCAGCAGTCTCCGGGGGGGGGAGACTGAAGCTTTCTTT. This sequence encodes CASSLRGGETEAFF.